Listed below are T cell receptor beta chains from one sample, sequenced in a study of cytomegalovirus exposure and HLA in healthy donors. Using immunoSEQ multiplex PCR, the repertoire was profiled, and TCRdb retains in-frame clones only, with some absent. The table records about 140,000 clones, roughly 68% of them present only once. The specimen was PBMCs. The source of these receptors is a man aged 25 to 40 in good health and CMV-seropositive. The CDR3 runs from the conserved cysteine through the conserved F or W. D genes are given only for firm matches. Not all rows give a size; the values are once, few, many and, for expanded clones, a class.

>TRBJ2-7|TRBD2|TRBV2|NA
TGTGCCAGCAGTGCCAGGGAGGGCTACGAGCAGTACTTC
CASSAREGYEQYF
>TRBJ1-2|TRBD1|TRBV19|once
TGTGCCAGTAGGGGGACAGGGTTCTATGGCTACACCTTC
CASRGTGFYGYTF
>TRBJ2-3|NA|TRBV6-5|few
TGTGCCAGCAGTTACGACACCAGCACAGATACGCAGTATTTT
CASSYDTSTDTQYF
>TRBJ2-7|TRBD2|TRBV27|few
TGTGCCAGCAGTTTATACGGGGGGTACGAGCAGTACTTC
CASSLYGGYEQYF
>TRBJ1-1|NA|TRBV14|few
TGTGCCAGCAGCCATTCAGGTGTAGCTTTCTTT
CASSHSGVAFF
>TRBJ1-2|TRBD1|TRBV29-1|NA
TGCAGCGCATTGACAGGGGAGGATGGCTACACCTTC
CSALTGEDGYTF
>TRBJ2-5|NA|TRBV5-1|few
TGCGCCAGCAGCGGGAGACGGGGGACCCAGTACTTC
CASSGRRGTQYF
>TRBJ1-2|NA|TRBV29-1|few
TGCAGCGTTGAAAGGGACTCCAATGGCTACACCTTC
CSVERDSNGYTF
>TRBJ1-1|TRBD1|TRBV6-1|NA
TGTGCCAGCAGACCTACAGGGGGCGCGACTGAAGCTTTCTTT
CASRPTGGATEAFF
>TRBJ2-2|NA|TRBV9|NA
TGTGCCAGCAGCGTAGGAGGAACGAACACCGGGGAGCTGTTTTTT
CASSVGGTNTGELFF
>TRBJ1-1|TRBD1|TRBV19|NA
TGTGCCAGTAGTATCGGGACAGGGTCTGAAGCTTTCTTT
CASSIGTGSEAFF
>TRBJ1-3|NA|TRBV5-1|NA
TGCGCCAGCAGCTTGGACACAAATACTGGAAACACCATATATTTT
CASSLDTNTGNTIYF
>TRBJ1-4|NA|TRBV27|NA
TGTGCCAGCAGTTTACTAGTCGGAGCAACTAATGAAAAACTGTTTTTT
CASSLLVGATNEKLFF